This is a list of T cell receptor beta chains from one sample in a study of vaccination and CD4 T cells after COVID-19. TCRdb reanalysed the PCR reads using MiXCR and keeps one entry per CDR3 protein. The sample contains roughly 8,000 distinct CDR3 sequences, about 51% of which appear only once. Their antigens remain unidentified. Sequencing used CD4+ T cells from blood, cultured in vitro. The receptor source for this set is a human donor who had recovered from COVID-19. CDR3s include the opening cysteine and the closing phenylalanine or tryptophan. A D gene is named only where the DNA matches it firmly. Clone size is shown for a subset of rows, as once, few, many or a class of expanded clone.

TRBD2,NA,TRBV12-5,TRBJ2-5,CASGHGGGLQETQYF,TGTGCTAGTGGTCATGGCGGGGGGTTGCAAGAGACCCAGTACTTC
NA,NA,TRBV6-5,TRBJ2-5,CASSYSIGNRETQYF,TGTGCCAGCAGTTACTCGATCGGGAATCGGGAGACCCAGTACTTC
TRBD2,NA,TRBV7-3,TRBJ2-2,CASSPGTSESGELFF,TGTGCCAGCAGCCCTGGGACTAGCGAATCCGGGGAGCTGTTTTTT
TRBD1,NA,TRBV2,TRBJ1-2,CASSEVRGPSGGHGYTF,TGTGCCAGCAGTGAAGTCAGGGGGCCCTCCGGGGGTCATGGCTACACCTTC
NA,NA,TRBV7-3,TRBJ2-3,CASSLWGPTDTQYF,TGTGCCAGCAGCTTATGGGGACCCACAGATACGCAGTATTTT
NA,NA,TRBV19,TRBJ1-5,CASSIQDRYQPQHF,TGTGCCAGTAGTATTCAGGACAGATATCAGCCCCAGCATTTT
NA,NA,TRBV7-3,TRBJ2-3,CASSLRAADTQYF,TGTGCCAGCAGCTTAAGGGCGGCAGATACGCAGTATTTT
NA,NA,TRBV7-5,TRBJ2-7,CISVPEAQPKPYEQYF,NA
TRBD2,NA,TRBV29-1,TRBJ2-7,CSVATTSPYEQYF,TGCAGCGTTGCTACGACTAGCCCCTACGAGCAGTACTTC
TRBD2,few,TRBV7-6,TRBJ2-7,CASSLARTSGDSYEQYF,TGTGCCAGCAGCTTAGCCCGTACTAGCGGGGACTCCTACGAGCAGTACTTC
TRBD1,few,TRBV7-3,TRBJ2-2,CASSPGQGRGTGELFF,TGTGCCAGCAGCCCCGGACAGGGTCGTGGTACCGGGGAGCTGTTTTTT
TRBD2,NA,TRBV20-1,TRBJ2-1,CSARGGVHPSGGPNEQFF,TGCAGTGCTAGAGGGGGGGTTCACCCTAGCGGGGGTCCCAATGAGCAGTTCTTC
NA,NA,TRBV18,TRBJ1-1,CASSRHPTGETEAFF,TGTGCCAGCTCACGCCACCCGACAGGCGAGACTGAAGCTTTCTTT
TRBD1,NA,TRBV20-1,TRBJ2-1,CSAPVGTGFNEQFF,TGCAGTGCTCCAGTGGGGACAGGGTTCAATGAGCAGTTCTTC
NA,few,TRBV2,TRBJ2-5,CASSEGWRETQYF,TGTGCCAGCAGTGAGGGGTGGCGGGAGACCCAGTACTTC
NA,NA,TRBV4-1,TRBJ1-2,CASSQPFGGLHYGYTF,TGCGCCAGCAGCCAACCATTTGGAGGTCTCCACTATGGCTACACCTTC
NA,NA,TRBV5-1,TRBJ2-5,CASSFGQVARQETQYF,TGCGCCAGCAGCTTTGGTCAGGTGGCTAGACAAGAGACCCAGTACTTC
TRBD2,NA,TRBV30,TRBJ2-3,CACDQRGGQDTQYF,TGTGCCTGCGACCAGCGGGGGGGCCAAGATACGCAGTATTTT
TRBD1,NA,TRBV11-2,TRBJ2-7,CASSLVVTGYEQYF,TGTGCCAGCAGCTTAGTAGTGACAGGGTACGAGCAGTACTTC
NA,NA,TRBV7-3,TRBJ1-1,CASSYREGTEAFF,TGTGCCAGCAGCTACAGGGAAGGGACTGAAGCTTTCTTT
NA,few,TRBV5-1,TRBJ2-5,CASSPGTVQETQYF,TGCGCCAGCAGCCCGGGGACGGTTCAAGAGACCCAGTACTTC
TRBD2,NA,TRBV10-3,TRBJ2-1,CATSLAGGKPYNEQFF,TGTGCCACCTCTTTAGCGGGGGGAAAACCCTACAATGAGCAGTTCTTC
NA,NA,TRBV12-3/TRBV12-4,TRBJ2-1,CASVRGSLYEQFF,TGTGCCAGCGTACGGGGAAGCCTCTATGAGCAGTTCTTC
NA,NA,TRBV30,TRBJ2-7,CAWSVQGYEQYF,TGTGCCTGGAGTGTCCAGGGTTACGAGCAGTACTTC
NA,few,TRBV20-1,TRBJ2-3,CSARDPQGTDTQYF,TGCAGTGCTAGAGACCCCCAGGGCACAGATACGCAGTATTTT
TRBD1,medium-sized,TRBV27,TRBJ2-7,CASGVRQGSSGEQYF,TGTGCCAGCGGTGTCCGACAGGGGAGCTCGGGCGAGCAGTACTTC
TRBD2,NA,TRBV12-5,TRBJ2-5,CASGLAPRLAGGSGETQYF,TGTGCTAGTGGTTTGGCCCCGAGACTAGCGGGGGGATCTGGTGAGACCCAGTACTTC
NA,NA,TRBV18,TRBJ1-2,CASSARTVGDGYTF,TGTGCCAGCTCAGCTCGAACGGTGGGGGATGGCTACACCTTC
NA,few,TRBV20-1,TRBJ1-2,CSAAPVGGPNYGYTF,TGCAGTGCTGCCCCGGTCGGGGGGCCGAACTATGGCTACACCTTC
TRBD1,medium-sized,TRBV15,TRBJ1-1,CATSTGQRDTEAFF,TGTGCCACCAGCACGGGACAGAGGGACACTGAAGCTTTCTTT
NA,few,TRBV10-3,TRBJ2-7,CAISNPRDSYEQYF,TGTGCCATCAGTAATCCCCGAGACAGCTACGAGCAGTACTTC
NA,few,TRBV6-1,TRBJ1-2,CASSDTILNYGYTF,TGTGCCAGCAGTGACACGATCTTAAACTATGGCTACACCTTC
TRBD2,NA,TRBV7-2,TRBJ2-7,CASSGRGAYEQYF,TGTGCCAGCAGCGGACGGGGGGCCTACGAGCAGTACTTC
NA,NA,TRBV10-3,TRBJ1-5,CAISEKGQPQHF,TGTGCCATCAGTGAGAAGGGGCAGCCCCAGCATTTT
NA,NA,TRBV7-7,TRBJ2-5,CASSPGLLETQYF,TGTGCTAGCAGCCCCGGACTCTTGGAGACCCAGTACTTC
NA,NA,TRBV10-3,TRBJ2-1,CAIGGYSYNEQFF,TGTGCCATCGGGGGCTACTCCTACAATGAGCAGTTCTTC
NA,few,TRBV20-1,TRBJ1-3,CSAPYRRQSGNTIYF,TGCAGTGCTCCCTACCGAAGGCAATCTGGAAACACCATATATTTT
NA,few,TRBV20-1,TRBJ2-3,CSARGWRVAPDTQYF,TGCAGTGCCAGGGGGTGGAGGGTCGCTCCAGATACGCAGTATTTT
NA,NA,TRBV7-6,TRBJ2-5,CASSPQLQETQYF,TGTGCCAGCAGCCCTCAACTACAAGAGACCCAGTACTTC
TRBD2,few,TRBV24-1,TRBJ2-1,CATSDPGTSGRAAEQFF,TGTGCCACCAGTGATCCCGGGACTAGCGGGAGAGCCGCTGAGCAGTTCTTC